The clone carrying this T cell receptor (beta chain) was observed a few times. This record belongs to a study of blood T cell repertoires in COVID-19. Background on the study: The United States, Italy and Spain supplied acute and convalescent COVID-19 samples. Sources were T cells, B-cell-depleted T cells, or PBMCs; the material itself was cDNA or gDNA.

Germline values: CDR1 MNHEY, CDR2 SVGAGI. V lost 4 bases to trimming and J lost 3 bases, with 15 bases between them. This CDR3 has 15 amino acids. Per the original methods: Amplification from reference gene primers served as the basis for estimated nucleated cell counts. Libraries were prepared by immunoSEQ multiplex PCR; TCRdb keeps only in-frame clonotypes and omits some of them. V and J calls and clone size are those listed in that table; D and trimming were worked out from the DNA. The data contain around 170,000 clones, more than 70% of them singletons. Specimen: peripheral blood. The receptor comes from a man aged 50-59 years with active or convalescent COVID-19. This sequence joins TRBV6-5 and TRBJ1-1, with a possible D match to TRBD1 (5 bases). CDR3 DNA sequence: TGTGCCAGCAGTTCGGCAGGGTTGGTGTACACTGAAGCTTTCTTT. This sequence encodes CASSSAGLVYTEAFF.